This T cell receptor (beta chain) derives from a study of patients and donors after allogeneic stem cell transplantation. Trimming cost V 0 bases and J 0 bases; bases outside gene matches: 5. This CDR3 region has 16 residues. Germline V gene sequence: CDR1 SGHRS, CDR2 YFSETQ. TCRdb reanalysed the RT-PCR reads using MiXCR and keeps one entry per CDR3 protein. The sample lists some 87,000 distinct CDR3 sequences, around 48% occurring once. Sequenced material: blood, either unsorted or a sorted T cell fraction (not recorded which). This TCR derives from a human donor who was either an allogeneic HSCT recipient or a stem cell or donor lymphocyte infusion donor (not recorded which). It is not recorded whose cells these are; they may come from a transplant donor. The chain couples TRBV5-1 to TRBJ1-1; 7 positions agree with TRBD1. CDR3 in amino acids: CASSLAPGQLNTEAFF. The CDR3 nucleotides read TGCGCCAGCAGCTTGGCCCCGGGACAGCTGAACACTGAAGCTTTCTTT.